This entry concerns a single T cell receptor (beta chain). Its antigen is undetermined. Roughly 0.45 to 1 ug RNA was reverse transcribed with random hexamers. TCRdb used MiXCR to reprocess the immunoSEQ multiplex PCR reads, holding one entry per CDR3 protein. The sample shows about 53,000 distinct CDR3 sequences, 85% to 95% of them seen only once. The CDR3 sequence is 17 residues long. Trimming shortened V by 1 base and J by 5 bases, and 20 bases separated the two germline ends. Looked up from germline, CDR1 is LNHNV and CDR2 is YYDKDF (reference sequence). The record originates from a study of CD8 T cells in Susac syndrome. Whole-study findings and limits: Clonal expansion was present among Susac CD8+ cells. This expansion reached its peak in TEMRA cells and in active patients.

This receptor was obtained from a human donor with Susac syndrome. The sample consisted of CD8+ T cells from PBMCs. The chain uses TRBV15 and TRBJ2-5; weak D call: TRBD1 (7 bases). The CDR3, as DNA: TGTGCCACCAGCAGAGGCCGCGGGACAGCGAGAAGGGAGACCCAGTACTTC. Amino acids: CATSRGRGTARRETQYF.